This TCR beta chain was captured in a study of regulatory T cells. Points on this clone: Its antigen is not identified.

Unmatched junction bases numbered 5, after V lost 8 bases and J lost 11 bases. Germline V gene lookup returns CDR1 LNHDA and CDR2 SQIVND (reference sequence). The CDR3 contains 11 residues. Amplification used 52 TRBV primers and 13 TRBJ primers. Using immunoSEQ multiplex PCR, the repertoire was profiled, and TCRdb retains in-frame clones only, with some absent. The table lists around 29,000 clones, 85% to 95% of them singletons. Study conclusions and caveats: Skewed V and J usage and few unique V-J pairs marked patient repertoires, most in Tregs. Hydrophobic residues at CDR3 positions 6 and 7 were enriched in conventional CD4+ T cells of CD3G-deficient patients.

This TCR derives from a person aged 18 to 30 with CD3G deficiency. The V gene is TRBV19, the J gene TRBJ2-1, with 8 nucleotides matching TRBD1. Material for sequencing was conventional CD4+ T cells sorted from blood. As DNA, the CDR3 is TGTGCCAGTGGACAGGGACTTCAGCAGTTCTTC. This encodes CASGQGLQQFF.